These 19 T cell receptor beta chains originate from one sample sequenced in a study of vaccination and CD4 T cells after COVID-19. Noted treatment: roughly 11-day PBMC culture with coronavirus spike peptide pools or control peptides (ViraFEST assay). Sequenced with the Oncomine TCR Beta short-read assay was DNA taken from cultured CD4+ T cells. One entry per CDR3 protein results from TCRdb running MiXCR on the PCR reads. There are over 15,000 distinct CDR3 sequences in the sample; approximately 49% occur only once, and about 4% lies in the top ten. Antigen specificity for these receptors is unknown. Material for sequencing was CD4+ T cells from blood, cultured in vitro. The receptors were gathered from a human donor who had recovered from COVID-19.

CDR3 loop: CSASIGNYEQYF. As DNA, the CDR3 is TGCAGTGCCAGCATCGGAAATTACGAGCAGTACTTC. The chain employs TRBV20-1 and TRBJ2-7; no firm D call. Trimming removed 6 bases from V and 4 bases from J, with 13 bases in between. This CDR3 has 12 amino acids. Germline V gives CDR1 DFQATT, CDR2 SNEGSKA (reference sequence).

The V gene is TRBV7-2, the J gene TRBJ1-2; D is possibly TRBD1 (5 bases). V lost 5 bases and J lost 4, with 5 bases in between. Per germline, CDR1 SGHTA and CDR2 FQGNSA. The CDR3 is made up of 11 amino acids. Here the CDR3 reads CASSGGYGYTF. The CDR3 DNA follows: TGTGCCAGCAGCGGGGGCTATGGCTACACCTTC.

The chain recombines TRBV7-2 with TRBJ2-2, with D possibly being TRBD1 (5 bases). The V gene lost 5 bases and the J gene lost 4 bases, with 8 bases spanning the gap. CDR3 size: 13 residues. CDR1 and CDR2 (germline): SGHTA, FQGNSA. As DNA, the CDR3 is TGTGCCAGCAGCCTGCAGGGCACCGGGGAGCTGTTTTTT. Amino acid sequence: CASSLQGTGELFF. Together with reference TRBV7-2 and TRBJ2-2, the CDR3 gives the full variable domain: GAGVSQSPSNKVTEKGKDVELRCDPISGHTALYWYRQSLGQGLEFLIYFQGNSAPDKSGLPSDRFSAERTGGSVSTLTIQRTQQEDSAVYLCASSLQGTGELFFGEGSRLTVL.

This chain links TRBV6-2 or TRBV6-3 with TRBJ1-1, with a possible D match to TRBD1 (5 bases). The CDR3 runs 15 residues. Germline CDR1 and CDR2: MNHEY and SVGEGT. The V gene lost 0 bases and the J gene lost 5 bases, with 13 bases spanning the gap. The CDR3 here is CASSYSNMRGTEAFF. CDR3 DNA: TGTGCCAGCAGTTACTCGAATATGAGGGGAACTGAAGCTTTCTTT.

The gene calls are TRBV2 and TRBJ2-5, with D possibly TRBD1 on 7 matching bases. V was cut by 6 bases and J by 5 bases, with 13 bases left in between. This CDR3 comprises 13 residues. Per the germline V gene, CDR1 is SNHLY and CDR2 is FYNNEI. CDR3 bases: TGTGCCAGCAGCAGGGACAGCGGGGAGACCCAGTACTTC. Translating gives CASSRDSGETQYF.

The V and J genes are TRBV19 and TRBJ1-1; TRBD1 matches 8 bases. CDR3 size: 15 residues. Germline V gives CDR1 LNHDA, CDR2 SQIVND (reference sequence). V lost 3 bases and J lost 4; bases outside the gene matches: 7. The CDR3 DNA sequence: TGTGCCAGTAGTATGAGGACAGGGTGGGGCACTGAAGCTTTCTTT. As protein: CASSMRTGWGTEAFF.

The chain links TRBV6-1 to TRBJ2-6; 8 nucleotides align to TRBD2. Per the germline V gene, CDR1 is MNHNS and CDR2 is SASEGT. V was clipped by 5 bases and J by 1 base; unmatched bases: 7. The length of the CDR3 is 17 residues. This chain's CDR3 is CASSRRGGRSGANVLTF. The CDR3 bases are TGTGCCAGCAGTAGACGGGGGGGAAGGTCTGGGGCCAACGTCCTGACTTTC.

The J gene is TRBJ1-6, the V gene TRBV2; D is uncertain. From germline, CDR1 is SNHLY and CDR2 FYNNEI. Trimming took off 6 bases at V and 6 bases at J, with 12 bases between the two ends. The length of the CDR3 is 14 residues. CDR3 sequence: CASSGRNGNSPLHF. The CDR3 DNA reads TGTGCCAGCAGCGGGAGAAACGGTAATTCACCCCTCCACTTT.

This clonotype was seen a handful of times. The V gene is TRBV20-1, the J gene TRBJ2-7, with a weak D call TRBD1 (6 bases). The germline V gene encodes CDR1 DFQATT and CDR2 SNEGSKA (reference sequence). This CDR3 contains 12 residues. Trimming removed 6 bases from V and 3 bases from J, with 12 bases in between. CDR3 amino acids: CSAQQGFYEQYF. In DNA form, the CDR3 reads TGCAGTGCCCAACAGGGTTTCTACGAGCAGTACTTC.

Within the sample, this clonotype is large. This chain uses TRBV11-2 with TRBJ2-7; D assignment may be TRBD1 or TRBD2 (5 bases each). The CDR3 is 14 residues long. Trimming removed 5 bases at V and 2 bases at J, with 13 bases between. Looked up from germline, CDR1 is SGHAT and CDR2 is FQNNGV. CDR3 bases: TGTGCCAGCAGCCCGCGGACGGGACCCTACGAGCAGTACTTC. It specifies CASSPRTGPYEQYF.

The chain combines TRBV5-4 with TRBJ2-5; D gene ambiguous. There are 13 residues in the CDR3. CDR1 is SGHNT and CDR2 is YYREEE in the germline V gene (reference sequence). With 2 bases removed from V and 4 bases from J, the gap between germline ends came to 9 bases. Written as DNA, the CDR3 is TGTGCCAGCAGCTTCTTCGGTTCAGAGACCCAGTACTTC. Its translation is CASSFFGSETQYF.

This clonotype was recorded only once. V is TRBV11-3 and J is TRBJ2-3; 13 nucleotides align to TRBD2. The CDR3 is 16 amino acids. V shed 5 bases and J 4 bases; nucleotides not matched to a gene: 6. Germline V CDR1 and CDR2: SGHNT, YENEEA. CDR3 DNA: TGTGCCAGCAGCCTGAGGACTAGCGGGAGAGCAGATACGCAGTATTTT. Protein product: CASSLRTSGRADTQYF. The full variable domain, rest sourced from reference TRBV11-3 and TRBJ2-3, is EAGVVQSPRYKIIEKKQPVAFWCNPISGHNTLYWYLQNLGQGPELLIRYENEEAVDDSQLPKDRFSAERLKGVDSTLKIQPAELGDSAVYLCASSLRTSGRADTQYFGPGTRLTVL.

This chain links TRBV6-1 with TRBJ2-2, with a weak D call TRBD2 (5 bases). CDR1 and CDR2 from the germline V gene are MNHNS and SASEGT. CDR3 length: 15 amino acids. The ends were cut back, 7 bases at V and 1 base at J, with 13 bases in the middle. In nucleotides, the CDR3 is TGTGCCAGCAATCGAGGGCCAATGAACACCGGGGAGCTGTTTTTT. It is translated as CASNRGPMNTGELFF.

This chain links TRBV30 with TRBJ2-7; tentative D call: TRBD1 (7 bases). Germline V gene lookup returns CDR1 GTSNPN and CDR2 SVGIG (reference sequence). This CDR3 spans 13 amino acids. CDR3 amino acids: CKGAERAAYEQYF. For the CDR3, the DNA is TGTAAGGGGGCCGAGCGGGCGGCCTACGAGCAGTACTTC.

The CDR3 DNA reads TGTGCCAGCAGCTGGGGGGTGGCAGGGTCGAACACCGGGGAGCTGTTTTTT. Encoded protein: CASSWGVAGSNTGELFF. The chain has TRBV7-9 and TRBJ2-2, with D possibly being TRBD2 (6 bases). The CDR3 is 17 amino acids. V was cut by 4 bases and J by 0 bases, with 15 bases left in between. The germline gives CDR1 SEHNR, CDR2 FQNEAQ (reference sequence).

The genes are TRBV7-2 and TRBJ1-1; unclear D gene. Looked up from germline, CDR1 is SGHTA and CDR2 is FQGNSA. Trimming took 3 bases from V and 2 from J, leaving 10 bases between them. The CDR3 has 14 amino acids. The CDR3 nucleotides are TGTGCCAGCAGCTTTCAGCGGGGTAACACTGAAGCTTTCTTT. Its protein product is CASSFQRGNTEAFF. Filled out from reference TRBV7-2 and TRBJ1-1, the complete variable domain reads GAGVSQSPSNKVTEKGKDVELRCDPISGHTALYWYRQSLGQGLEFLIYFQGNSAPDKSGLPSDRFSAERTGGSVSTLTIQRTQQEDSAVYLCASSFQRGNTEAFFGQGTRLTVV.

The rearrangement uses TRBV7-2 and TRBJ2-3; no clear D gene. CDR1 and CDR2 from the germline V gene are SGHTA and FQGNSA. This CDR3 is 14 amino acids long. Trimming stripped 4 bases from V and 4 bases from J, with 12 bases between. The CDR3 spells CASSSRPGADTQYF. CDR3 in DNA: TGTGCCAGCAGCTCCCGCCCCGGCGCAGATACGCAGTATTTT.

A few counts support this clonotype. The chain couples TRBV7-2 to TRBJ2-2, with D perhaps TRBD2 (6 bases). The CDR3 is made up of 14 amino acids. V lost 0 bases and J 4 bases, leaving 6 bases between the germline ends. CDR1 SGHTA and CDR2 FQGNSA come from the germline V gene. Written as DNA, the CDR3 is TGTGCCAGCAGCTTAGCGGGGGGCACCGGGGAGCTGTTTTTT. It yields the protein CASSLAGGTGELFF. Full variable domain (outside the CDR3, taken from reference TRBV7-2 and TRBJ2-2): GAGVSQSPSNKVTEKGKDVELRCDPISGHTALYWYRQSLGQGLEFLIYFQGNSAPDKSGLPSDRFSAERTGGSVSTLTIQRTQQEDSAVYLCASSLAGGTGELFFGEGSRLTVL.

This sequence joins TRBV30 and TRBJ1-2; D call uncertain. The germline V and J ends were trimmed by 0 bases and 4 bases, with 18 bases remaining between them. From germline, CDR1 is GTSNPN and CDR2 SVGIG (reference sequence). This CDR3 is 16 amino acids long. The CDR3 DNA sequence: TGTGCCTGGAGTGTACGCCGCACCCTCCGGGGCTATGGCTACACCTTC. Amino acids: CAWSVRRTLRGYGYTF.